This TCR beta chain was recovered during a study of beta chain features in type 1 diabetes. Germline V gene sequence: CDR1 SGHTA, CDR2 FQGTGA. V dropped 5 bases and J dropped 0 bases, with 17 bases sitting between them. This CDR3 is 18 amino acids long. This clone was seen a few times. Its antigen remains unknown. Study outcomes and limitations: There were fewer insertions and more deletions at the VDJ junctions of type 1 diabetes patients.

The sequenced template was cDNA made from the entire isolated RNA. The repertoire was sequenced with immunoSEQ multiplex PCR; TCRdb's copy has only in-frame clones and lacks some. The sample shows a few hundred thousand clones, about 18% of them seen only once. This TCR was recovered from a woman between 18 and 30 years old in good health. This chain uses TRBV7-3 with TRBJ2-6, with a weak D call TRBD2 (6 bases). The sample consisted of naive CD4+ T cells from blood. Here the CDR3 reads CASSPAGTLSSGANVLTF. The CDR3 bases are TGTGCCAGCAGCCCAGCCGGGACTCTAAGCTCTGGGGCCAACGTCCTGACTTTC.